The 5 T cell receptor beta chains listed next were all sequenced from one sample in a study of blood T cell repertoires in COVID-19. Clones were sequenced by immunoSEQ multiplex PCR, and TCRdb holds only the in-frame ones, with some missing. The table lists about 480,000 clones, more than 75% of them singletons. The specimen was PBMCs or T cells enriched from blood (not recorded which). The receptors come from a woman aged 40 to 55 who had recovered from COVID-19.

The chain carries TRBV18 and TRBJ1-2; 12 positions agree with TRBD1. After removal of 5 bases from V and 7 bases from J, the junction contained 17 bases not matched to a gene. The V gene's germline CDR1 is KGHSH and CDR2 LQKENI. The CDR3 totals 18 residues. The CDR3 DNA sequence: TGTGCCAGCTCAATTCCATCCGGGACAGGGGGCGCACGGAGTGGCTACACCTTC. Translation gives CASSIPSGTGGARSGYTF.

This chain connects TRBV29-1 to TRBJ1-6; 7 nucleotides agree with TRBD1. Losses at the gene ends were 5 bases for V and 0 bases for J; bases not matched to a gene: 7. CDR3 length: 16 amino acids. The V gene's germline CDR1 is SQVTM and CDR2 ANQGSEA. CDR3: CSVLDRPSSYNSPLHF. CDR3 nucleotides: TGCAGCGTTCTGGACAGGCCAAGCTCCTATAATTCACCCCTCCACTTT.

This sequence joins TRBV9 and TRBJ1-1, with TRBD1 matching 7 bases. The CDR3 totals 14 residues. V was clipped by 4 bases and J by 1 base; unmatched bases: 4. Germline CDR1 SGDLS, CDR2 YYNGEE. The CDR3 loop is CASSLTGQNTEAFF. CDR3 bases: TGTGCCAGCAGCCTGACAGGGCAGAACACTGAAGCTTTCTTT.

The chain joins TRBV10-3 to TRBJ2-1, with TRBD2 identical over 7 bases. Germline lookup yields CDR1 ENHRY and CDR2 SYGVKD. V shed 2 bases, J shed 8 bases, and the junction held 3 bases outside the gene matches. CDR3 length: 13 residues. This chain's CDR3 is CAISEKREDEQFF. CDR3 sequence (DNA): TGTGCCATCAGTGAGAAGCGGGAAGATGAGCAGTTCTTC.

The chain employs TRBV7-2 and TRBJ2-2; TRBD2 agrees at 9 bases. The V gene's germline CDR1 is SGHTA and CDR2 FQGNSA. The V segment lost 6 bases and the J segment 5 bases; nucleotides outside the gene matches: 7. This CDR3 contains 15 residues. The CDR3 DNA sequence: TGTGCCAGCAGAAATAGCGGGGGAAAGACCGGGGAGCTGTTTTTT. Protein product: CASRNSGGKTGELFF.